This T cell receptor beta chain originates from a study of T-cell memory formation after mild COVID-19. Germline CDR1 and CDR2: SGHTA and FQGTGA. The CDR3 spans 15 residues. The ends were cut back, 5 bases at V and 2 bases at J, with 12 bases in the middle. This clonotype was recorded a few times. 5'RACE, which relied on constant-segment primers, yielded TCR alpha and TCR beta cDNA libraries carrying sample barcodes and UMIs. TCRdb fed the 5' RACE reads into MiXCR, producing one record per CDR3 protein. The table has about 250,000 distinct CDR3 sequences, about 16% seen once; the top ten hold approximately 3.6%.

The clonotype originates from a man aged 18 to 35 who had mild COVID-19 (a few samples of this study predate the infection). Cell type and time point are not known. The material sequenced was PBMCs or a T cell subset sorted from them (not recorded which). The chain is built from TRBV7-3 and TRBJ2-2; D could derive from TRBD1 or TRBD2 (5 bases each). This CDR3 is CASSRGRDNTGELFF. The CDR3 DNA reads TGTGCCAGCAGCAGAGGCCGGGACAACACCGGGGAGCTGTTTTTT.